In its sample, the clone carrying this TCR beta chain was seen a few times. Its target is unknown. The record originates from a study of CD8+ T cells in alopecia areata. Study conclusions and caveats: Scalp clonality and expanded CD8+ clones among the top 100 fell significantly with tofacitinib. Scalp sample sequencing also detects resident alphabeta T cells of normal skin. Affected lesional scalp, above all in alopecia totalis/universalis, was more clonal than normal scalp.

Treatment indicated: oral pan-JAK inhibitor, 5-10 mg twice daily. Peripheral blood samples and lesional scalp punch biopsies were obtained from alopecia areata patients. cDNA serving as the sequencing template came from extracted, reverse transcribed RNA. This table comes from immunoSEQ multiplex PCR, and its TCRdb copy is limited to in-frame clones, with some not included. The sample lists around 210,000 clones, 50% to 75% occurring once. Specimen: CD4+ T cells sorted from blood, collected at week 4, from a patient treated with tofacitinib. This TCR came from a human donor with alopecia areata.

CDR3 in amino acids: CSVWRTETQYF. Written as DNA, the CDR3 is TGCAGCGTTTGGAGAACAGAGACCCAGTACTTC. The chain employs TRBV29-1 and TRBJ2-5; the D is unclear. V was pared by 5 bases and J by 4 bases, with 8 bases between. Germline CDR1 SQVTM, CDR2 ANQGSEA. The CDR3 consists of 11 residues.